This paragraph covers one T cell receptor (beta chain) sequence. There is no known antigen for this receptor. This entry comes from a study of cytomegalovirus exposure and HLA in healthy donors (dated by TCRdb to about 2017). About the full investigation: An earlier analysis of under 600 of the donors reported roughly 270 Gb of sequence data and 117 million unique TCR beta sequences from roughly 180 million T cells. About 310 gigabases of sequencing data and 70 million to 100 million unique TCR sequences were included in an early release covering about 600 HLA-typed donors. Donor age, sex, ethnicity and CMV serostatus were compiled together with the repertoire data. An earlier analysis of more than 450 of the donors used high-throughput TCR beta sequencing to judge whether each TCR beta V gene segment behaved as functional or pseudogenic. The T cell repertoires of around 670 subjects were profiled by immunosequencing and related to cytomegalovirus serostatus. The genetic ancestry cluster associated with self-reported Caucasian donors included around four fifths of the roughly 400 genotyped donors. Among roughly 370 genotyped donors of the cohort, an average of approximately 240,000 unique TCR beta nucleotide sequences were sequenced per donor, around 18% of them non-productive. Genome-wide SNP genotypes for about 65% of the 666 donors were used in a later genetic analysis, which treated that subset as a discovery cohort. The number of donors typed differed by locus, with about 620-630 for A, B, C, DRB1 and DQB1, more than 500 for DQA1, about 610 for DPA1, and 400 to 490 for DPB1. In addition to the first cohort of 666 subjects, a separate validation cohort of 120 different subjects was used. HLA typing covered class I and class II loci at four-digit resolution. The later analysis used no new phenotypic data to find candidate immune exposures, relying instead on TCR beta sequences and their occurrence across donors. A later analysis re-examined previously published TCR beta repertoires from more than 650 donors and added high-resolution HLA genotyping to investigate patterns of TCR occurrence. Because of strong linkage in the cohort, four to six DR-DQ haplotypes were treated as single units for association and clustering. Every repertoire in the discovery cohort had been generated on one and the same sequencing platform. To predict cytomegalovirus infection status, the study combined high-throughput TCR immunosequencing, statistical association of individual TCRs with disease status, and machine learning. The study aimed to test whether signatures of past pathogen exposure could be identified by cataloging public T cell receptors. On the study overall, not on this receptor specifically: According to the authors, the approach could potentially be generalized to other disease states and immunological phenotypes. The earlier analysis of about 600 of the donors excluded roughly 16 rarely observed V segments, including chromosome 9 orphons, because counts were too low. Cytomegalovirus status was reported to be diagnosed by the classifier with high specificity and sensitivity in both the original and validation cohorts. Linkage disequilibrium might explain the correlated functional status among segregating V segments, but an unknown experimental factor could not be excluded. The study gave a list of 150 to 200 TCR beta chains associated with cytomegalovirus. In a later analysis, the rate of TCR association differed among HLA loci, with DRB1 alleles having the most associated TCRs and HLA-C alleles having the fewest. The 87-base-pair reads could not distinguish some IMGT-functional V segments, including TRBV6-2 and TRBV6-3, so those segments were excluded. A further reported finding was that TCR beta sequences accurately predicted the HLA-A and HLA-B alleles for most subjects in the first cohort. Because HLA typing was unavailable for some donors at each locus, only the typed subset was used in association tests. A group of highly shared sequence variants was considered likely to be a technical artifact of the sequencing pipeline. In a later genetic analysis, a missense DCLRE1C variant was associated with V-gene and J-gene trimming of TCR beta chains, and the association was replicated in an independent cohort. Across donors, most TCR sequences were observed very rarely, whereas some public TCRs were present in many individuals. When HLA alleles, especially DR and DQ, strongly co-occurred, attributing TCR associations to individual alleles was difficult. According to a later analysis, parvovirus B19, influenza, CMV and Epstein-Barr virus appeared linked to several top co-occurrence clusters. A later analysis found that most CMV-associated TCR beta chains appeared HLA-restricted, with HLA associations seemingly driven largely by CMV exposure. Only TCR beta chains were sequenced in this cohort, and the absence of alpha or paired-chain data limited detectable features. An earlier analysis of 587 of the donors showed that most TCR beta V segments appeared in productive rearrangements either about 90% or about 30% of the time, which broadly matched IMGT annotations. At a false discovery rate of 0.05, a later analysis linked about 17,000 TCR beta sequences to specific HLA alleles. The presence/absence analyses assumed that sequencing depth was roughly uniform across donors, and that assumption may not be true. In a later genetic analysis, fewer N-insertions in productive TCRs were reported among donors in an Asian-associated ancestry cluster than the roughly 700-donor mean. In a later analysis, HLA-associated TCR beta chains showed more clonal expansion and lower generation probabilities than non-associated chains that were equally common. The only immune exposure information available for the cohort was CMV serostatus. In vitro tests confirmed that three of the cytomegalovirus-associated TCR beta chains recognize cytomegalovirus antigens.

Libraries were prepared through the immunoSEQ multiplex PCR assay. A mixture of 60 forward primers for TCR Vbeta segments and 13 reverse primers for TCR Jbeta segments was used in the multiplex PCR. Amplification of the CDR3 region of rearranged TCR beta genes was performed with a multiplex PCR assay on genomic DNA. The amplified TCR beta libraries were sequenced on the Illumina HiSeq System as 87-base-pair reads. As for how the authors treated the data: In a later analysis, tens of millions of unique TCR beta chains were counted across the 690 or so repertoires, and roughly 10 million of these chains were shared by at least two donors. Raw reads were error-corrected and collapsed into unique sequences by a nearest-neighbor algorithm in which closely related sequences were merged to remove PCR and sequencing errors. CDR3 sequences were aligned to IMGT reference sequences to assign V, D and J gene segments. For a sequence to be retained, a match of at least six nucleotides was required to both a V gene segment and a J gene segment. A rearrangement was called productive if the CDR3 had no stop codons and remained in frame with V and J, and every other rearrangement was called non-productive. Following IMGT convention, CDR3 was defined as the stretch from the second conserved V-encoded cysteine to the conserved J-encoded phenylalanine. The earlier analysis of 450 to 750 of the donors excluded any sequence lacking an unambiguous match to a single V gene segment. In an earlier analysis of approximately 550 of the donors, V segments were called functional above 56.7% productive rearrangements and were called segregating when the between-donor standard deviation exceeded 5%. A statistical classification framework was developed to diagnose cytomegalovirus status using the catalog of TCR beta chain sequences. In a later analysis, V and J genes were assigned by comparing TCR nucleotide sequences against IMGT/GENE-DB human TR gene sequences. A later analysis assigned CDR3 sequences and most-parsimonious VDJ recombination scenarios with the TCRdist pipeline. A later analysis defined each TCR beta chain by its CDR3 amino acid sequence plus V-gene family, and excluded reads lacking a unique V-gene family. To address suspected cross-contamination and a sequencing artifact, a later analysis removed around 590 highly shared, low-generation-probability nucleotide sequences. In a later analysis, a clonal expansion index for each public chain was calculated from normalized within-repertoire ranks of inferred template counts. Generation probabilities in a later analysis came from a VDJ recombination model fitted to out-of-frame rearrangements, and those results were checked against IGoR. A later analysis scored TCR-TCR, TCR-HLA and TCR-CMV co-occurrence with hypergeometric tests, applying a repertoire-size bias correction to TCR pairs. A later analysis estimated false discovery rates by permuting HLA or CMV assignments 20 times. In a later analysis, co-occurring TCRs were grouped using DBSCAN, with TCRdist sequence similarity added in when clustering inside HLA-allele-positive subsets. Co-occurrence clustering excluded repertoires with fewer than 30,000 or more than 120,000 public chains, plus five with anomalous nucleotide sharing. TCRdb mirrors the immuneACCESS table, restricted to in-frame sequences. Some clones are absent from its copies; in checked studies, under half trace to an unresolved V gene, and the reason for the others is unknown. The DNA was the basis for D and trimming; V, J and clone size are from that table. The table of this sample itemizes 140,000 to 150,000 clones. Jointly, the top ten make up around 1.5% of the sample.

The cohort consisted of some 670 healthy bone marrow donors. At the time of sampling, all cohort members were nominally healthy, though unrecorded immune exposures were likely present. The donor was CMV seronegative and was included in the group of about 350 seronegative cohort members. Each donor provided a peripheral blood sample, and peripheral blood mononuclear cells were used for TCR beta sequencing. The Qiagen DNeasy Blood Extraction Kit was used to extract genomic DNA from the blood cell samples. CDR1 is given as SGHTA and CDR2 as FQGNSA, both from the germline V gene. V loses 2 bases of germline sequence and J loses 7 bases, and the interval between the two ends is 11 bases. The CDR3 numbers 14 residues from cysteine through phenylalanine. Only CDR3 DNA is held: 42 bases, read in frame from base 1.

The sequenced sample was PBMCs. The rearranged segments are TRBV7-2 and TRBJ1-4, with the identity of the D gene unclear. This TCR was sampled from a woman between 45 and 65 years old in good health and CMV-seronegative. The sequence in DNA is TGTGCCAGCAGCTTATGGAGGGATGGTGAAAAACTGTTTTTT. The translation is CASSLWRDGEKLFF.